This T cell receptor (beta chain) originates from a study of control samples from healthy donors and cancer patients. Using immunoSEQ multiplex PCR, the repertoire was profiled, and TCRdb retains in-frame clones only, with some absent. The sample has some 200,000 clones, about 93% seen once. From germline, CDR1 is MNHEY and CDR2 SMNVEV (reference sequence). The CDR3 covers 15 residues. The V and J ends lost 8 bases and 3 bases, in that order; junction bases with no gene match: 9. Sequenced material: blood. The TCR comes from a man between 50 and 59 years old in good health. The chain carries TRBV27 and TRBJ1-2; 10 nucleotides match TRBD1. CDR3 residues: CASSPWTGGDYGYTF. The DNA of the CDR3 is TGTGCCAGCTCCCCCTGGACAGGGGGGGACTATGGCTACACCTTC.